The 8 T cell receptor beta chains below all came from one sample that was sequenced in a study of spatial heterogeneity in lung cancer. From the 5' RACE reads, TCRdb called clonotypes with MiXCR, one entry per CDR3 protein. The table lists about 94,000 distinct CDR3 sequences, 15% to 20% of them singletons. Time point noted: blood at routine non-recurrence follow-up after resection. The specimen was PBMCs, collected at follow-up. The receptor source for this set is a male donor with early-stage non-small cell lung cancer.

This CDR3 is CSAFSVNSYEQYF. Written as DNA, the CDR3 is TGCAGTGCTTTTAGCGTGAACTCCTACGAGCAGTACTTC. This chain links TRBV20-1 with TRBJ2-7, with a possible D match to TRBD2 (5 bases). Germline assignment: CDR1 DFQATT and CDR2 SNEGSKA (reference sequence). The CDR3 contains 13 residues. V lost 5 bases, J lost 0 bases, and 11 bases lay in between.

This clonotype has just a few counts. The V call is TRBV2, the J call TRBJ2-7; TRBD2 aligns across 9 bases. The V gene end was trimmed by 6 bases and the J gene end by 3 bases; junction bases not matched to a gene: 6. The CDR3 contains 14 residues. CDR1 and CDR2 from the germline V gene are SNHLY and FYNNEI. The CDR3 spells CASRRLAEYYEQYF. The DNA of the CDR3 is TGTGCCAGCAGGCGACTAGCGGAGTACTACGAGCAGTACTTC.

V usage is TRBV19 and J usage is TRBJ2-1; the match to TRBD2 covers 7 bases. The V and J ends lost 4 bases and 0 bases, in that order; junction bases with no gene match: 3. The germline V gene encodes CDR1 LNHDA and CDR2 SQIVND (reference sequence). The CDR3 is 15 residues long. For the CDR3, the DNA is TGTGCCAGTAGTACGACTAGCAGCTCCTACAATGAGCAGTTCTTC. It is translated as CASSTTSSSYNEQFF.

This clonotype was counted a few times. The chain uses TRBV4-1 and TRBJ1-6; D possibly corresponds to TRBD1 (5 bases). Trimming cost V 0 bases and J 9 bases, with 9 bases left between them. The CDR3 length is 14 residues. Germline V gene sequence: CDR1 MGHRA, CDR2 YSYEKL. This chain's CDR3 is CASSQEGRGSPLHF. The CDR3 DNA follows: TGCGCCAGCAGCCAAGAAGGGAGGGGTTCACCCCTCCACTTT.

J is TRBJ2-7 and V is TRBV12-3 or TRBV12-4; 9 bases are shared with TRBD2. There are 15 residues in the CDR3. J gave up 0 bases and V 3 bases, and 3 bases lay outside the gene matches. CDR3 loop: CASSLTSGYSYEQYF. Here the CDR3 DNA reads TGTGCCAGCAGTTTGACTAGCGGCTACTCCTACGAGCAGTACTTC.

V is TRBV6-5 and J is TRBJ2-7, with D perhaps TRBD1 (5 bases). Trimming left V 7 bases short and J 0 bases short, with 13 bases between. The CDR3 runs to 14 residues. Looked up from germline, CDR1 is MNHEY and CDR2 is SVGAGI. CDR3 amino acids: CASKGARPSYEQYF. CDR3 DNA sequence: TGTGCCAGCAAAGGGGCCCGGCCCTCCTACGAGCAGTACTTC.

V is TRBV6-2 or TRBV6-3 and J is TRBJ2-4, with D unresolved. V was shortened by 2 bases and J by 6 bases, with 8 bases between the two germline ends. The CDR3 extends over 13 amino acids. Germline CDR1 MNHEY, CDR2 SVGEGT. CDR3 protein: CASSYPGRNIQYF. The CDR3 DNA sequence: TGTGCCAGCAGTTACCCTGGGCGAAACATTCAGTACTTC.

CDR3 in amino acids: CAIGPELLSGANVLTF. The CDR3 DNA reads as TGTGCCATCGGGCCGGAGTTACTCTCCGGGGCCAACGTCCTGACTTTC. V and J are TRBV10-3 and TRBJ2-6; D remains unclear. The germline V gene encodes CDR1 ENHRY and CDR2 SYGVKD. V lost 8 bases and J lost 4, with 18 bases in between. The CDR3 length is 16 residues.